The next 26 T cell receptor beta chains were all read from a single sample in a study of shared clonotypes between healthy human individuals. Sequencing used immunoSEQ multiplex PCR; TCRdb keeps in-frame clones, though not all of them. This sample has roughly 2 million clones; 85% to 95% occur once, and the top ten carry 0.13%. The sample consisted of naive CD4+ T cells sorted from blood. Described subset: CD45RA+ positively selected. The receptors stem from a man younger than 30 in good health.

J is TRBJ1-6 and V is TRBV14, with TRBD1 matching over 8 bases. Germline V lookup: CDR1 SGHDN, CDR2 FVKESK. This CDR3 region has 14 residues. The junction had 11 bases not matched to a gene; V was cut back by 8 bases and J by 11 bases. CDR3 protein: CASGGQGFYAPLHF. CDR3 DNA sequence: TGTGCCAGCGGCGGACAGGGATTTTACGCACCCCTCCACTTT.

This chain links TRBV7-6 with TRBJ2-6; 8 positions match TRBD1. The J segment lost 0 bases and the V segment lost 5 bases, leaving 6 bases of the junction unmatched. CDR1 is SGHVS and CDR2 is FNYEAQ in the germline V gene. The CDR3 spans 17 residues. CDR3 sequence: CASSHRDRSSGANVLTF. CDR3 coding DNA: TGTGCCAGCAGCCACCGGGACAGGAGCTCTGGGGCCAACGTCCTGACTTTC.

The chain joins TRBV18 to TRBJ1-6; no clear D. The V end was cut by 3 bases, the J end by 7 bases, with 10 bases between. CDR1 is KGHSH, CDR2 LQKENI, per germline. The CDR3 extends over 14 amino acids. CDR3 sequence (DNA): TGTGCCAGCTCACCCCCCGTTCCCAATTCACCCCTCCACTTT. Amino acid sequence: CASSPPVPNSPLHF.

V gene TRBV5-6 combines with J gene TRBJ1-6, with D possibly being TRBD1 (5 bases). V was shortened by 4 bases and J by 3 bases, with 14 bases between the two germline ends. Germline V lookup: CDR1 SGHDT, CDR2 YYEEEE. CDR3 length: 16 amino acids. The CDR3 nucleotides read TGTGCCAGCAGCCCCGAAGGGGACGGCTATAATTCACCCCTCCACTTT. Its protein product is CASSPEGDGYNSPLHF.

J is TRBJ1-2 and V is TRBV19; D not resolved. V shed 5 bases and J shed 4 bases, with 17 bases lying between them. Germline CDR1 LNHDA, CDR2 SQIVND (reference sequence). The CDR3 is 15 residues long. This chain's CDR3 is CASSWAVQPTYGYTF. The DNA of the CDR3 is TGTGCCAGTAGTTGGGCAGTTCAACCAACCTATGGCTACACCTTC.

This clone showed up just once. The genes are TRBV7-6 and TRBJ2-4; 7 bases agree with TRBD2. Germline assignment: CDR1 SGHVS and CDR2 FNYEAQ. The CDR3 loop spans 16 amino acids. Losses at the gene ends were 5 bases for V and 0 bases for J; bases not matched to a gene: 7. CDR3: CASSPGLGLAKNIQYF. CDR3 nucleotide sequence: TGTGCCAGCAGCCCCGGACTAGGACTAGCCAAAAACATTCAGTACTTC. The complete variable domain, with remaining parts taken from reference TRBV7-6 and TRBJ2-4, reads GAGVSQSPRYKVTKRGQDVALRCDPISGHVSLYWYRQALGQGPEFLTYFNYEAQQDKSGLPNDRFSAERPEGSISTLTIQRTEQRDSAMYRCASSPGLGLAKNIQYFGAGTRLSVL.

The chain combines TRBV7-2 with TRBJ2-7; 10 bases align to TRBD1. The V segment lost 1 base and the J segment 5 bases; nucleotides outside the gene matches: 5. This CDR3 has 15 residues. Germline lookup yields CDR1 SGHTA and CDR2 FQGNSA. For the CDR3, the DNA is TGTGCCAGCAGCTTAGGGGTCGGACAGGGGGACGAGCAGTACTTC. It specifies CASSLGVGQGDEQYF.

The chain joins TRBV7-9 to TRBJ2-5; TRBD1 matches 7 bases. Germline V gives CDR1 SEHNR, CDR2 FQNEAQ (reference sequence). This CDR3 comprises 14 residues. Trimming removed 1 base from V and 4 bases from J; junction bases left unmatched: 3. The CDR3 is CASSLVRGRETQYF. The DNA of the CDR3 is TGTGCCAGCAGCTTAGTAAGGGGGCGAGAGACCCAGTACTTC. Full variable domain (rest looked up from reference TRBV7-9 and TRBJ2-5): DTGVSQNPRHKITKRGQNVTFRCDPISEHNRLYWYRQTLGQGPEFLTYFQNEAQLEKSRLLSDRFSAERPKGSFSTLEIQRTEQGDSAMYLCASSLVRGRETQYFGPGTRLLVL.

Remarks on this clone: Additional DNA sequences in this sample encode the identical CDR3. The J gene is TRBJ1-1, the V gene TRBV5-4; the D is unclear. V was clipped by 0 bases and J by 0 bases, with 6 bases between them. This CDR3 has 14 residues. Germline loops: CDR1 SGHNT, CDR2 YYREEE (reference sequence). For the CDR3, the DNA is TGTGCCAGCAGCTTGGAAGGGTTGAACACTGAAGCTTTCTTT. As protein: CASSLEGLNTEAFF.

The chain links TRBV11-2 to TRBJ2-2; TRBD2 is a possible D gene (5 bases). The germline gives CDR1 SGHAT, CDR2 FQNNGV. This CDR3 is 15 amino acids long. Trimming took 5 bases from V and 2 from J, leaving 12 bases between them. CDR3 amino acids: CASSISGINTGELFF. In DNA, the CDR3 is TGTGCCAGCAGCATAAGCGGCATAAACACCGGGGAGCTGTTTTTT.

V usage is TRBV5-4 and J usage is TRBJ1-6; maybe TRBD1 (5 bases). CDR1 and CDR2 from the germline V gene are SGHNT and YYREEE (reference sequence). This CDR3 has 15 amino acids. Trimming pared 4 bases from V and 6 bases from J, leaving 14 bases between. As DNA, the CDR3 is TGTGCCAGCAGCCGGGAGGGGATCCCTAATTCACCCCTCCACTTT. This translates into CASSREGIPNSPLHF.

This chain joins TRBV19 and TRBJ2-1, with TRBD2 matching over 7 bases. V gave up 3 bases and J gave up 0 bases; unmatched junction bases: 5. There are 16 residues in the CDR3. Looked up from germline, CDR1 is LNHDA and CDR2 is SQIVND (reference sequence). The DNA of the CDR3 is TGTGCCAGTAGTATGGCAGGCGGGAGCTCCTACAATGAGCAGTTCTTC. This sequence encodes CASSMAGGSSYNEQFF.

The chain uses TRBV18 and TRBJ1-1; D may be TRBD1 (6 bases). Germline V gives CDR1 KGHSH, CDR2 LQKENI. CDR3 length: 15 amino acids. V gave up 5 bases and J gave up 1 base, with 14 bases separating them. This CDR3 reads CASSSTGTTNTEAFF. The CDR3 DNA reads as TGTGCCAGCTCATCAACCGGGACAACGAACACTGAAGCTTTCTTT.

This clone is a singleton in its sample. The V call is TRBV27, the J call TRBJ2-5; the D gene is possibly TRBD1 (6 bases). The V end was cut by 4 bases, the J end by 4 bases, with 19 bases between. Germline V lookup: CDR1 MNHEY, CDR2 SMNVEV (reference sequence). The CDR3 loop spans 16 amino acids. The CDR3 coding sequence is TGTGCCAGCAGTTACCGGGACATGGGGGTCGGAGAGACCCAGTACTTC. It yields the protein CASSYRDMGVGETQYF.

The CDR3: CASSPKYF. CDR3 nucleotide sequence: TGTGCCAGCAGCCCCAAGTACTTC. The V gene is TRBV11-3, the J gene TRBJ2-5; no firm D call. V was pared by 5 bases and J by 12 bases, with 4 bases between. This CDR3 spans 8 amino acids. CDR1 is SGHNT and CDR2 is YENEEA in the germline V gene.

The J gene is TRBJ1-5, the V gene TRBV7-2; D is ambiguous. Between the trimmed V and J ends, which lost 5 bases and 2 bases, there was a span of 13 bases. The CDR3 is 15 amino acids. The germline CDR1 and CDR2 sequences are SGHTA and FQGNSA. The CDR3 is CASSEGRGRNQPQHF. In nucleotides, the CDR3 is TGTGCCAGCAGCGAAGGCCGGGGTCGCAATCAGCCCCAGCATTTT. The full variable domain, its missing parts supplied by reference TRBV7-2 and TRBJ1-5, is GAGVSQSPSNKVTEKGKDVELRCDPISGHTALYWYRQSLGQGLEFLIYFQGNSAPDKSGLPSDRFSAERTGGSVSTLTIQRTQQEDSAVYLCASSEGRGRNQPQHFGDGTRLSIL.

The chain uses TRBV4-1 and TRBJ2-7, with 7 bases that match TRBD1. The CDR3 length is 16 residues. The germline CDR1 and CDR2 sequences are MGHRA and YSYEKL. J was trimmed by 6 bases and V by 3 bases; bases with no gene match: 14. The CDR3 coding sequence is TGCGCCAGCAGCCAGGCCACCGAACAGGGGTGGGGCGAGCAGTACTTC. This translates into CASSQATEQGWGEQYF.

The chain has TRBV14 and TRBJ1-2; 7 positions agree with TRBD1. Germline CDR1 and CDR2: SGHDN and FVKESK. Trimming removed 2 bases from V and 4 bases from J; junction bases left unmatched: 10. The CDR3 has 16 residues. CDR3 in amino acids: CASSQRQGSSSYGYTF. The CDR3 bases are TGTGCCAGCAGCCAACGACAGGGATCAAGCAGCTATGGCTACACCTTC.

Worth noting for this clone: Other DNA sequences within the sample encode an identical CDR3. This chain joins TRBV30 and TRBJ1-1, with TRBD1 identical over 7 bases. With V trimmed by 5 bases and J by 4 bases, 7 bases remained unmatched. The CDR3 sequence is 13 residues long. Germline V gene data show CDR1 as GTSNPN and CDR2 as SVGIG (reference sequence). CDR3 sequence (DNA): TGTGCCTGGGCGCGACAGGGAGGCACTGAAGCTTTCTTT. Its protein is CAWARQGGTEAFF.

The chain links TRBV28 to TRBJ2-1; D unclear. Deletions cut 6 bases from V and 0 bases from J, with 9 bases between. Germline V lookup: CDR1 MDHEN, CDR2 SYDVKM. This CDR3 comprises 14 residues. CDR3: CASRDMSSYNEQFF. In DNA form, the CDR3 reads TGTGCCAGCAGAGACATGAGCTCCTACAATGAGCAGTTCTTC.

V and J are TRBV6-6 and TRBJ2-2; a possible D gene is TRBD2 (5 bases). The CDR3 extends over 15 amino acids. The germline CDR1 and CDR2 sequences are MNHNY and SVGAGI (reference sequence). The germline V and J ends were trimmed by 4 bases and 5 bases, with 14 bases remaining between them. In DNA, the CDR3 is TGTGCCAGCAGTTCGGGCAGGACGGGGACCGGGGAGCTGTTTTTT. Its protein is CASSSGRTGTGELFF.

This clone was detected once. V is TRBV27 and J is TRBJ2-1; D possibly uses TRBD1 or TRBD2 (5 bases each). This CDR3 is 13 amino acids long. V was shortened by 7 bases and J by 9 bases, with 16 bases between the two germline ends. Looked up from germline, CDR1 is MNHEY and CDR2 is SMNVEV (reference sequence). The CDR3 loop reads CASNLAGAGEQFF. CDR3 sequence (DNA): TGTGCCAGCAACCTTGCCGGGGCGGGTGAGCAGTTCTTC.

The J gene is TRBJ1-2, the V gene TRBV21-1. TRBV21-1 is a documented pseudogene. The CDR3 extends over 15 amino acids. CDR3 DNA sequence: TGTGCCAGCAGCAAATACTCCGGAGTCCGATATGGCTACACCTTC. This codes for CASSKYSGVRYGYTF.

To note about this clone: The junction differs from germline at one of its ends, possibly a read error. The genes are TRBV28 and TRBJ2-6, with 9 bases lining up with TRBD1. The CDR3 sequence is 17 residues long. Germline V gene sequence: CDR1 MDHEN, CDR2 SYDVKM. Here the CDR3 DNA reads TGTGCCAGCAGTCTATGGACAGGGGAGACGGGGGCCAACGTCCTGACTTTC. Its translation: CASSLWTGETGANVLTF.

The chain recombines TRBV7-2 with TRBJ2-7; D unresolved. The V and J ends lost 4 bases and 2 bases respectively, with 9 bases between them. CDR1 is SGHTA and CDR2 is FQGNSA in the germline V gene. The CDR3 has 13 amino acids. In DNA, the CDR3 is TGTGCCAGCAGCTCCATCGTAACCTACGAGCAGTACTTC. This codes for CASSSIVTYEQYF.

The chain recombines TRBV6-5 with TRBJ2-5; the match to TRBD1 covers 10 bases. The CDR3 has 14 amino acids. The germline V gene encodes CDR1 MNHEY and CDR2 SVGAGI. V was clipped by 5 bases and J by 2 bases; unmatched bases: 2. As DNA, the CDR3 is TGTGCCAGCAGTCGGACAGGGGGACAAGAGACCCAGTACTTC. Translated: CASSRTGGQETQYF.